The 32 T cell receptor beta chains presented below share a single source sample, sequenced in a study of beta chain features in type 1 diabetes. Isolated RNA was reverse transcribed in full, so expressed TCRB transcripts were sequenced. TCRdb keeps only in-frame clones here, not all; method: immunoSEQ multiplex PCR. The table shows 600,000 to 650,000 clones, with 15% to 17% occurring only once. The specimen was naive CD4+ T cells from blood. These receptors all stem from a man aged 18-30 years in good health.

This clone was seen a handful of times. The chain recombines TRBV7-9 with TRBJ2-1; 11 nucleotides align to TRBD2. CDR1 and CDR2 from the germline V gene are SEHNR and FQNEAQ (reference sequence). The CDR3 length is 18 residues. With V trimmed by 0 bases and J by 1 base, 5 bases remained unmatched. CDR3 in amino acids: CASSLALAGGTSYNEQFF. The CDR3 DNA follows: TGTGCCAGCAGCTTAGCCCTAGCGGGAGGAACGTCCTACAATGAGCAGTTCTTC. Looking up the rest from reference TRBV7-9 and TRBJ2-1 gives the full variable domain: DTGVSQNPRHKITKRGQNVTFRCDPISEHNRLYWYRQTLGQGPEFLTYFQNEAQLEKSRLLSDRFSAERPKGSFSTLEIQRTEQGDSAMYLCASSLALAGGTSYNEQFFGPGTRLTVL.

This clone showed up just a few times. V is TRBV18 and J is TRBJ1-1; D gene uncertain. This CDR3 contains 13 residues. Germline CDR1 KGHSH, CDR2 LQKENI. Trimming left V 3 bases short and J 3 bases short, with 8 bases between. The chain's CDR3 is CASSPLADTEAFF. CDR3 DNA: TGTGCCAGCTCACCTTTGGCGGACACTGAAGCTTTCTTT.

Here the CDR3 DNA reads TGTGCCAGCAGTTTAAACACTTTGAACACCGGGGAGCTGTTTTTT. Protein product: CASSLNTLNTGELFF. This rearrangement joins TRBV27 to TRBJ2-2; D gene uncertain. The CDR3 consists of 15 residues. From germline, CDR1 is MNHEY and CDR2 SMNVEV (reference sequence). V lost 2 bases, J lost 1 base, and 8 bases lay in between.

This sequence joins TRBV4-3 and TRBJ1-1, with D possibly being TRBD1 (5 bases). The CDR3 covers 15 residues. The germline CDR1 and CDR2 sequences are LGHNA and YSLEER. Trimming stripped 0 bases from V and 3 bases from J, with 11 bases between. The CDR3 here is CASSQDRGHYTEAFF. CDR3 DNA: TGCGCCAGCAGCCAAGACCGGGGCCACTACACTGAAGCTTTCTTT.

This clone was counted between two and nine times. The chain links TRBV2 to TRBJ2-7; TRBD2 might be the D (6 bases). The V end lost 7 bases, the J end lost 4 bases, and 11 bases lay between the germline ends. Germline V gene lookup returns CDR1 SNHLY and CDR2 FYNNEI. The CDR3 contains 12 residues. CDR3 sequence: CASKVGGYEQYF. The CDR3, as DNA: TGTGCCAGCAAGGTGGGAGGTTACGAGCAGTACTTC.

The chain is built from TRBV7-6 and TRBJ2-5; 8 bases map to TRBD1. The trim removed 1 base at V and 1 base at J, leaving 8 bases unmatched. Per germline, CDR1 SGHVS and CDR2 FNYEAQ. CDR3 length: 17 amino acids. As DNA, the CDR3 is TGTGCCAGCAGCTTAGGGACAGGGTGGGCGTTCCAAGAGACCCAGTACTTC. Translated: CASSLGTGWAFQETQYF.

This clone was seen only a few times. Other DNA sequences from this sample encode an identical CDR3 as well. V usage is TRBV7-9 and J usage is TRBJ2-7; a possible D gene is TRBD1 (5 bases). The germline V gene has CDR1 SEHNR and CDR2 FQNEAQ (reference sequence). CDR3 length equals 12 residues. Trimming left V 5 bases short and J 1 base short, with 6 bases between. In DNA, the CDR3 is TGTGCCAGCAGCAGGACATCCTACGAGCAGTACTTC. Residues: CASSRTSYEQYF.

The chain links TRBV18 to TRBJ2-7; D ambiguous. CDR3 length equals 14 residues. The ends were cut back, 6 bases at V and 3 bases at J, with 15 bases in the middle. Germline V gene lookup returns CDR1 KGHSH and CDR2 LQKENI. The CDR3 sequence: CASSRMSDIYEQYF. Here the CDR3 DNA reads TGTGCCAGCTCGCGAATGTCGGATATCTACGAGCAGTACTTC.

The chain is built from TRBV9 and TRBJ1-1; 8 nucleotides line up with TRBD1. Germline CDR1 is SGDLS and CDR2 is YYNGEE. V was clipped by 5 bases and J by 1 base; unmatched bases: 1. The CDR3 covers 13 residues. In DNA, the CDR3 is TGTGCCAGCAGGGGACAGGCGAACACTGAAGCTTTCTTT. It translates to CASRGQANTEAFF.

To note about this clone: An end of the junction does not agree with germline; a read error may underlie this. This rearrangement joins TRBV6-1 to TRBJ2-3; 7 bases agree with TRBD2. The germline V gene encodes CDR1 MNHNS and CDR2 SASEGT. The CDR3 loop spans 13 amino acids. CDR3: CASSEALSGAAGF. As DNA, the CDR3 is TGTGCCAGCAGTGAAGCGCTAAGCGGGGCTGCCGGTTTT.

A few counts support this clone. V and J are TRBV27 and TRBJ2-7; 7 nucleotides agree with TRBD2. The CDR3 is 14 amino acids. The germline V gene has CDR1 MNHEY and CDR2 SMNVEV (reference sequence). V gave up 5 bases and J gave up 3 bases; unmatched junction bases: 7. CDR3 sequence (DNA): TGTGCCAGCAGTAGAGCGGGACGGAACTACGAGCAGTACTTC. Its translation: CASSRAGRNYEQYF.

The rearrangement uses TRBV27 and TRBJ2-3; D is unresolved. Trimming shortened V by 1 base and J by 4 bases, and 18 bases separated the two germline ends. The CDR3 runs to 17 residues. Germline V CDR1 and CDR2: MNHEY, SMNVEV (reference sequence). The CDR3 region is CASSLLRMRSFADTQYF. The CDR3 nucleotides are TGTGCCAGCAGTTTATTGAGGATGCGAAGTTTCGCAGATACGCAGTATTTT.

The chain uses TRBV6-1 and TRBJ1-1; D not resolved. The CDR3 loop spans 12 amino acids. The germline V gene has CDR1 MNHNS and CDR2 SASEGT. Trimming cost V 2 bases and J 3 bases, with 4 bases left between them. The CDR3 nucleotides are TGTGCCAGCAGTGAACGGGACACTGAAGCTTTCTTT. It codes for CASSERDTEAFF.

The chain uses TRBV20-1 and TRBJ2-3; either TRBD1 or TRBD2 may supply D (5 bases each). The CDR3 is 11 residues long. In germline, CDR1 is DFQATT, CDR2 SNEGSKA (reference sequence). Here the CDR3 reads CGGPVADTQYF. CDR3 in DNA: TGCGGGGGACCAGTCGCAGATACGCAGTATTTT.

The chain links TRBV7-3 to TRBJ2-5; 7 bases map to TRBD1. The ends lost 5 bases at V and 5 bases at J; junction bases unmatched: 8. The germline V gene encodes CDR1 SGHTA and CDR2 FQGTGA. The CDR3 is made up of 14 amino acids. The DNA of the CDR3 is TGTGCCAGCAGCCGACAGGGTTTGGGGGAGACCCAGTACTTC. Its protein product is CASSRQGLGETQYF.

This clone was detected only a few times. The chain has TRBV4-2 and TRBJ2-1; 9 bases align to TRBD1. Germline V lookup: CDR1 LGHNA, CDR2 YNFKEQ. J lost 6 bases, V lost 0 bases, and 3 bases had no gene match. CDR3 length equals 15 residues. The CDR3 DNA reads TGTGCCAGCAGCCAAGAGGGACAGGGACCCAATGAGCAGTTCTTC. Protein product: CASSQEGQGPNEQFF.

The J gene is TRBJ1-6, the V gene TRBV25-1; D is perhaps TRBD1 (6 bases). The length of the CDR3 is 15 residues. Trimming removed 5 bases from V and 0 bases from J, with 8 bases in between. Germline CDR1 MGHDK, CDR2 SYGVNS. Here the CDR3 reads CASSQGSSYNSPLHF. The CDR3 coding sequence is TGTGCCAGCAGTCAGGGGAGCTCCTATAATTCACCCCTCCACTTT.

The rearrangement joins TRBV19 to TRBJ2-7, with D perhaps TRBD2 (5 bases). The CDR3 contains 13 residues. Germline CDR1 is LNHDA and CDR2 is SQIVND (reference sequence). Trimming took 4 bases from V and 6 from J, leaving 13 bases between them. This chain's CDR3 is CASSTGSSREQYF. The CDR3 nucleotides are TGTGCCAGTAGTACTGGGAGTAGCCGCGAGCAGTACTTC.

This rearrangement joins TRBV4-3 to TRBJ1-6; 9 bases match TRBD1. Germline assignment: CDR1 LGHNA and CDR2 YSLEER. Germline trimming cut 4 bases from V and 8 bases from J; bases unmatched to any gene: 12. The CDR3 is made up of 17 amino acids. Written as DNA, the CDR3 is TGCGCCAGCAGCCGATTGGGGCCGGGACAGGGTTATTCACCCCTCCACTTT. As protein: CASSRLGPGQGYSPLHF.

V gene TRBV28 combines with J gene TRBJ1-5, with D possibly TRBD1 on 6 matching bases. From germline, CDR1 is MDHEN and CDR2 SYDVKM. V was shortened by 8 bases and J by 2 bases, with 13 bases between the two germline ends. CDR3 length: 14 residues. The CDR3 sequence: CASVRGGGNQPQHF. The CDR3 coding sequence is TGTGCCAGCGTCCGAGGGGGTGGCAATCAGCCCCAGCATTTT.

A few counts support this clone. The V call is TRBV2, the J call TRBJ1-4; no clear D. Trimming cost V 0 bases and J 7 bases, with 9 bases left between them. The CDR3 loop spans 14 amino acids. Germline lookup yields CDR1 SNHLY and CDR2 FYNNEI. CDR3 nucleotides: TGTGCCAGCAGTGAAGCCGGCCGATTTGAAAAACTGTTTTTT. It encodes CASSEAGRFEKLFF. Using reference TRBV2 and TRBJ1-4 for the parts outside the CDR3, the full variable domain is EPEVTQTPSHQVTQMGQEVILRCVPISNHLYFYWYRQILGQKVEFLVSFYNNEISEKSEIFDDQFSVERPDGSNFTLKIRSTKLEDSAMYFCASSEAGRFEKLFFGSGTQLSVL.

Only a few counts were recorded for this clone. The chain uses TRBV15 and TRBJ1-4; D call uncertain. The germline gives CDR1 LNHNV, CDR2 YYDKDF (reference sequence). The CDR3 has 15 amino acids. The V end was cut by 0 bases, the J end by 5 bases, with 10 bases between. The CDR3 sequence is CATSRDNGPNEKLFF. The CDR3 DNA follows: TGTGCCACCAGCAGAGATAACGGTCCGAATGAAAAACTGTTTTTT.

The chain joins TRBV5-1 to TRBJ1-2, with 7 positions matching TRBD1. The CDR3 extends over 14 amino acids. V lost 4 bases, J lost 3 bases, and 6 bases stayed unmatched. Per the germline V gene, CDR1 is SGHRS and CDR2 is YFSETQ. CDR3: CASSPDRAHYGYTF. The CDR3 nucleotides read TGCGCCAGCAGCCCCGACAGGGCCCACTATGGCTACACCTTC. The full variable domain, rest sourced from reference TRBV5-1 and TRBJ1-2, is KAGVTQTPRYLIKTRGQQVTLSCSPISGHRSVSWYQQTPGQGLQFLFEYFSETQRNKGNFPGRFSGRQFSNSRSEMNVSTLELGDSALYLCASSPDRAHYGYTFGSGTRLTVV.

This sequence joins TRBV4-2 and TRBJ2-7; 8 bases fit TRBD1. CDR3 length equals 15 residues. The V gene's germline CDR1 is LGHNA and CDR2 YNFKEQ. After removal of 8 bases from V and 2 bases from J, the junction contained 11 bases not matched to a gene. CDR3 nucleotides: TGTGCCAGCGGCCCTCCGGGACAGGCAGCCTACGAGCAGTACTTC. This encodes CASGPPGQAAYEQYF.

This clone was seen only a few times. The chain joins TRBV5-1 to TRBJ2-6; D is unclear. The germline V and J ends were trimmed by 4 bases and 0 bases, with 11 bases remaining between them. This CDR3 region has 16 residues. Germline V gives CDR1 SGHRS, CDR2 YFSETQ. CDR3 sequence reads: CASSRRQDSGANVLTF. The CDR3 coding sequence is TGCGCCAGCAGCCGACGACAAGACTCTGGGGCCAACGTCCTGACTTTC.

The V call is TRBV29-1, the J call TRBJ2-2, with a weak D call TRBD1 (7 bases). Per germline, CDR1 SQVTM and CDR2 ANQGSEA. The CDR3 spans 14 residues. The V and J ends lost 4 bases and 5 bases respectively, with 14 bases between them. CDR3 loop: CSVARGAGTGELFF. Written as DNA, the CDR3 is TGCAGCGTTGCCAGGGGGGCGGGTACCGGGGAGCTGTTTTTT.

V is TRBV6-5 and J is TRBJ1-2; D unclear. Looked up from germline, CDR1 is MNHEY and CDR2 is SVGAGI. This CDR3 has 14 amino acids. V was cut by 5 bases and J by 4 bases, with 14 bases left in between. The CDR3 spells CASSLNMLPYGYTF. The CDR3 DNA is TGTGCCAGCAGTCTTAACATGCTACCCTATGGCTACACCTTC.

This clone was detected only a few times. V gene TRBV7-3 combines with J gene TRBJ1-1; D not certain. There are 13 residues in the CDR3. CDR1 and CDR2 from the germline V gene are SGHTA and FQGTGA. V was pared by 2 bases and J by 4 bases, with 8 bases between. CDR3 coding DNA: TGTGCCAGCAGCTTAGAAGGGTTCACTGAAGCTTTCTTT. This sequence encodes CASSLEGFTEAFF.

This chain uses TRBV5-1 with TRBJ2-1, with TRBD2 identical over 12 bases. The ends lost 4 bases at V and 6 bases at J; junction bases unmatched: 5. Germline assignment: CDR1 SGHRS and CDR2 YFSETQ. The CDR3 is 15 amino acids. CDR3 region: CASSQGLAGLNEQFF. The DNA for the CDR3 is TGCGCCAGCAGCCAGGGACTAGCGGGCCTCAATGAGCAGTTCTTC.

This clone was counted between two and nine times. The V call is TRBV5-1, the J call TRBJ2-7, with D perhaps matching TRBD1 (5 bases). V lost 4 bases, J lost 2 bases, and 16 bases lay in between. From germline, CDR1 is SGHRS and CDR2 YFSETQ. This CDR3 spans 15 amino acids. The CDR3 DNA is TGCGCCAGCAGCCCATGGACACTAACTGCCTACGAGCAGTACTTC. Its protein product is CASSPWTLTAYEQYF.

This clone has only a few counts. Other DNA sequences within the sample encode an identical CDR3. V and J are TRBV9 and TRBJ2-3; TRBD2 is a possible D gene (6 bases). Trimming cost V 2 bases and J 3 bases, with 10 bases left between them. Germline V lookup: CDR1 SGDLS, CDR2 YYNGEE. CDR3 length: 14 residues. CDR3 nucleotide sequence: TGTGCCAGCAGCGTGGGGGGTTCGACAGATACGCAGTATTTT. This sequence encodes CASSVGGSTDTQYF. The full variable domain, rest sourced from reference TRBV9 and TRBJ2-3, is DSGVTQTPKHLITATGQRVTLRCSPRSGDLSVYWYQQSLDQGLQFLIQYYNGEERAKGNILERFSAQQFPDLHSELNLSSLELGDSALYFCASSVGGSTDTQYFGPGTRLTVL.

The J gene is TRBJ1-5, the V gene TRBV18; the D is unclear. Germline CDR1 reads KGHSH; CDR2 reads LQKENI. CDR3 length equals 14 residues. The ends were cut back, 2 bases at V and 5 bases at J, with 10 bases in the middle. This CDR3 is CASSPVGRDQPQHF. CDR3 in DNA: TGTGCCAGCTCACCAGTGGGAAGGGATCAGCCCCAGCATTTT.